The 16 T cell receptor beta chains below come from one sample, sequenced in a study of T cells in tuberculosis. Sequenced by immunoSEQ multiplex PCR; TCRdb stores in-frame clones only, minus some. In the table there are 30,000 to 45,000 clones, 94% of which are singletons. The sequenced sample consisted of PBMCs. These receptors were taken from a donor aged 5-35 years with latent tuberculosis or without tuberculosis infection. Some clones in this sample may be carry-over from other donors' samples.

The chain carries TRBV4-1 and TRBJ1-5, with a tentative D call TRBD1 (5 bases). Germline CDR1 is MGHRA and CDR2 is YSYEKL. The length of the CDR3 is 14 residues. The germline V and J ends were trimmed by 4 bases and 4 bases, with 11 bases remaining between them. The CDR3 loop is CASSPTTENQPQHF. DNA of the CDR3: TGCGCCAGCAGCCCTACGACAGAGAATCAGCCCCAGCATTTT.

This clone was found a few times. The chain uses TRBV6-5 and TRBJ1-3; possible D gene TRBD1, 5 bases. The V gene's germline CDR1 is MNHEY and CDR2 SVGAGI. This CDR3 has 14 residues. V was shortened by 6 bases and J by 0 bases, with 9 bases between the two germline ends. Written as DNA, the CDR3 is TGTGCCAGCAGCCCAGGACACTCTGGAAACACCATATATTTT. Encoded protein: CASSPGHSGNTIYF.

The chain joins TRBV6-6 to TRBJ1-3; TRBD1 might be the D (6 bases). Trimming left V 5 bases short and J 5 bases short, with 13 bases between. The CDR3 consists of 14 residues. CDR1 is MNHNY and CDR2 is SVGAGI in the germline V gene (reference sequence). The CDR3 is CASSPSDRRNTIYF. The CDR3 DNA follows: TGTGCCAGCAGTCCATCAGACAGGAGAAACACCATATATTTT.

The CDR3 loop is CASSSSPGASMPQHF. The DNA of the CDR3 is TGTGCCAGTAGTTCCTCGCCTGGGGCGTCCATGCCCCAGCATTTT. The chain combines TRBV19 with TRBJ1-5; tentative D call: TRBD1 (5 bases). Germline assignment: CDR1 LNHDA and CDR2 SQIVND (reference sequence). Trimming left V 5 bases short and J 9 bases short, with 20 bases between. The CDR3 has 15 amino acids.

The chain recombines TRBV4-3 with TRBJ1-1, with D tentatively TRBD1 (5 bases). The CDR3 contains 13 residues. Germline V gene data show CDR1 as LGHNA and CDR2 as YSLEER. V lost 0 bases to trimming and J lost 5 bases, with 7 bases between them. The CDR3 here is CASSQDRGTEAFF. Here the CDR3 DNA reads TGCGCCAGCAGCCAAGATCGGGGGACTGAAGCTTTCTTT.

The chain carries TRBV15 and TRBJ1-2; 12 bases line up with TRBD1. The CDR3 runs to 16 residues. Germline loops: CDR1 LNHNV, CDR2 YYDKDF (reference sequence). The trim removed 4 bases at V and 4 bases at J, leaving 7 bases unmatched. The CDR3 nucleotides read TGTGCCACCAGCACCACCGGGGACAGGGGGCCCTATGGCTACACCTTC. Translation gives CATSTTGDRGPYGYTF.

The chain joins TRBV19 to TRBJ1-1; D gene ambiguous. Trimming left V 5 bases short and J 2 bases short, with 9 bases between. The CDR3 runs 13 residues. Germline V gene lookup returns CDR1 LNHDA and CDR2 SQIVND (reference sequence). In DNA, the CDR3 is TGTGCCAGTAGTTTAGGTCCAAACACTGAAGCTTTCTTT. It specifies CASSLGPNTEAFF.

The chain employs TRBV4-1 and TRBJ1-2, with D maybe TRBD1 (5 bases). V was shortened by 3 bases and J by 10 bases, with 12 bases between the two germline ends. The CDR3 sequence is 12 residues long. Germline V gene lookup returns CDR1 MGHRA and CDR2 YSYEKL. CDR3 protein: CASSQDQTVYTF. CDR3 DNA: TGCGCCAGCAGCCAGGATCAGACAGTCTACACCTTC.

This sequence joins TRBV6-5 and TRBJ2-2, with 9 bases identical to TRBD1. The V and J ends lost 5 bases and 4 bases, in that order; junction bases with no gene match: 5. Looked up from germline, CDR1 is MNHEY and CDR2 is SVGAGI. The length of the CDR3 is 15 residues. The CDR3 bases are TGTGCCAGCAGTCGACAGACAGGGGGCACCGGGGAGCTGTTTTTT. Protein product: CASSRQTGGTGELFF.

V is TRBV6-6 and J is TRBJ2-1; D is ambiguous. Per the germline V gene, CDR1 is MNHNY and CDR2 is SVGAGI (reference sequence). The CDR3 has 13 residues. V was cut by 6 bases and J by 6 bases, with 12 bases left in between. CDR3 loop: CASRPNPGNEQFF. CDR3 coding DNA: TGTGCCAGCAGACCTAACCCAGGCAATGAGCAGTTCTTC.

The chain couples TRBV7-6 to TRBJ2-7; D remains ambiguous. Deletions cut 1 base from V and 12 bases from J, with 10 bases between. Germline CDR1 reads SGHVS; CDR2 reads FNYEAQ. The CDR3 runs 11 residues. DNA for the CDR3: TGTGCCAGCAGCTTAGGGGTTCACAGGTACTTC. Protein: CASSLGVHRYF.

V usage is TRBV14 and J usage is TRBJ1-4; possible D gene TRBD1, 5 bases. In germline, CDR1 is SGHDN, CDR2 FVKESK. V lost 1 base, J lost 4 bases, and 13 bases lay in between. The CDR3 length is 16 residues. CDR3 bases: TGTGCCAGCAGCCAAGTGGCCCACAGGATTAATGAAAAACTGTTTTTT. This sequence encodes CASSQVAHRINEKLFF.

The CDR3 region has the DNA TGTGCCAGCAGCTTGGGGGCCAAAGTAGGACAGGGATTTGGCTACACCTTC. This gives the protein CASSLGAKVGQGFGYTF. V is TRBV5-4 and J is TRBJ1-2; 8 nucleotides line up with TRBD1. This CDR3 spans 17 amino acids. Trimming removed 0 bases from V and 7 bases from J; junction bases left unmatched: 14. In germline, CDR1 is SGHNT, CDR2 YYREEE (reference sequence). Full variable domain (outside the CDR3, taken from reference TRBV5-4 and TRBJ1-2): ETGVTQSPTHLIKTRGQQVTLRCSSQSGHNTVSWYQQALGQGPQFIFQYYREEENGRGNFPPRFSGLQFPNYSSELNVNALELDDSALYLCASSLGAKVGQGFGYTFGSGTRLTVV.

The rearrangement links TRBV6-6 to TRBJ1-2, with 9 bases fitting TRBD1. V shed 5 bases, J shed 8 bases, and the junction held 9 bases outside the gene matches. This CDR3 is 14 amino acids long. Germline V gene sequence: CDR1 MNHNY, CDR2 SVGAGI (reference sequence). The CDR3 loop reads CASSIEQGAGGYTF. In nucleotides, the CDR3 is TGTGCCAGCAGTATTGAACAGGGGGCGGGAGGCTACACCTTC.

This sequence joins TRBV30 and TRBJ2-5; TRBD1 might be the D (6 bases). The CDR3 totals 16 residues. Trimming stripped 2 bases from V and 1 base from J, with 17 bases between. Germline CDR1 GTSNPN, CDR2 SVGIG (reference sequence). The CDR3 coding sequence is TGTGCCTGGAGTAACAGGGATTTTAGGGGCCAAGAGACCCAGTACTTC. Amino acids: CAWSNRDFRGQETQYF.

The V gene is TRBV12-5, the J gene TRBJ1-2; D remains unclear. The CDR3 sequence is 16 residues long. Looked up from germline, CDR1 is LGHNT and CDR2 is FRNRAP. V shed 3 bases and J shed 2 bases, with 16 bases lying between them. This CDR3 reads CASGFTSAELNYGYTF. CDR3 bases: TGTGCTAGTGGTTTTACTTCAGCGGAACTCAACTATGGCTACACCTTC.